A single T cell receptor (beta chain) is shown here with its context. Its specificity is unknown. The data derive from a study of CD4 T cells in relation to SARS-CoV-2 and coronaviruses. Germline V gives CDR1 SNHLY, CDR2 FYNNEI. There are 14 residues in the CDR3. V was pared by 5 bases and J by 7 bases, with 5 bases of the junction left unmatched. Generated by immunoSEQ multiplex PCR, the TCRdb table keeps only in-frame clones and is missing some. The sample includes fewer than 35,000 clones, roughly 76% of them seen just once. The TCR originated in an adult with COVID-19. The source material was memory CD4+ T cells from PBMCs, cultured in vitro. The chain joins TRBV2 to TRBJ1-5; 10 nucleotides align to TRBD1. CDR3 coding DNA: TGTGCCAGCAGTCCCGGGACAGGGGAGCAGCCCCAGCATTTT. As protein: CASSPGTGEQPQHF.